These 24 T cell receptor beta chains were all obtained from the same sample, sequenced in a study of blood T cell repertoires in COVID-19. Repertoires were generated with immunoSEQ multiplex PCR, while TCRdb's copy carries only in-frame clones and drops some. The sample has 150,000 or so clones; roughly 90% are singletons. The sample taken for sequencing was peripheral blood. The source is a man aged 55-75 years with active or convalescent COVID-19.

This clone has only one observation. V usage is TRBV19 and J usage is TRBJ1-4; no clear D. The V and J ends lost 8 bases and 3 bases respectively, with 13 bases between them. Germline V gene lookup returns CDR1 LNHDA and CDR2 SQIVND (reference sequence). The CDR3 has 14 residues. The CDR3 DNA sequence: TGTGCCAGTTGCGTCTCTAGCGCTAATGAAAAACTGTTTTTT. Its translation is CASCVSSANEKLFF.

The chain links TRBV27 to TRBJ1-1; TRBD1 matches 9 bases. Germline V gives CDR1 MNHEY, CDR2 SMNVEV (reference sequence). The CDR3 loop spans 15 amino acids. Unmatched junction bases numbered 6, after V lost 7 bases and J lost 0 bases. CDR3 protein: CASKSQGALNTEAFF. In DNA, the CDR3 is TGTGCCAGCAAGTCACAGGGGGCACTGAACACTGAAGCTTTCTTT.

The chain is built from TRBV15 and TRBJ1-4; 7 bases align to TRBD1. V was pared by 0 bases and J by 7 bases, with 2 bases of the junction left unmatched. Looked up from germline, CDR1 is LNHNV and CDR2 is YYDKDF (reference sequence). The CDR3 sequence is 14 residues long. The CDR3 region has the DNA TGTGCCACCAGCAGAGATAAGGGGGCTGAAAAACTGTTTTTT. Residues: CATSRDKGAEKLFF.

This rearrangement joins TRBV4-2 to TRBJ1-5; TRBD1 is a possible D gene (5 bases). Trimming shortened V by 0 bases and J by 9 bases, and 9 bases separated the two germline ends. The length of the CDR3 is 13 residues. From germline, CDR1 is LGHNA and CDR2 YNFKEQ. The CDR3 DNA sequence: TGTGCCAGCAGCCAAGATAGGGGAGGGCCCCAGCATTTT. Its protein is CASSQDRGGPQHF.

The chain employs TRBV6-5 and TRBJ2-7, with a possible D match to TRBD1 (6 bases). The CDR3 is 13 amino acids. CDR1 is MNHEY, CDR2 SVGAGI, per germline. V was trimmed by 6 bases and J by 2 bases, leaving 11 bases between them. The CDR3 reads CASRNRDTYEQYF. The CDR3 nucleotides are TGTGCCAGCAGAAACCGGGACACCTACGAGCAGTACTTC.

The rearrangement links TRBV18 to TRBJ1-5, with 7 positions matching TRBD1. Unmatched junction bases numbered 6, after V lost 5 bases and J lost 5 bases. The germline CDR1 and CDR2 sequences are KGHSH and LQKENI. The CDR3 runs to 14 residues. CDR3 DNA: TGTGCCAGCTCAAAGGGGCAGGGGGATCAGCCCCAGCATTTT. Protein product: CASSKGQGDQPQHF.

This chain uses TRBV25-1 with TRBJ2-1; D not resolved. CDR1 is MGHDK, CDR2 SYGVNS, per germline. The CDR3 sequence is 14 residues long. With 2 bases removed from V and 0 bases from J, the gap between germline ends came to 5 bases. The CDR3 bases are TGTGCCAGCAGTGAAGACACCTCCTACAATGAGCAGTTCTTC. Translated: CASSEDTSYNEQFF.

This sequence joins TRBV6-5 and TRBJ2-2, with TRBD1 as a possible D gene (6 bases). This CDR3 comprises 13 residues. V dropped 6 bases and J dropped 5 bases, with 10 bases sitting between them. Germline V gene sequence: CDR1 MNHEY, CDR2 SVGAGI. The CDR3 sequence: CASSPQGTGELFF. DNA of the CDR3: TGTGCCAGCAGCCCACAGGGTACCGGGGAGCTGTTTTTT.

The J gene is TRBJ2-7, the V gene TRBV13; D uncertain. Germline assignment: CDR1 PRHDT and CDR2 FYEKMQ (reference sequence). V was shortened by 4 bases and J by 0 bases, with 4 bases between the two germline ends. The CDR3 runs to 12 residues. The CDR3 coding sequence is TGTGCCAGCAGCTCCCACTCCTACGAGCAGTACTTC. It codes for CASSSHSYEQYF.

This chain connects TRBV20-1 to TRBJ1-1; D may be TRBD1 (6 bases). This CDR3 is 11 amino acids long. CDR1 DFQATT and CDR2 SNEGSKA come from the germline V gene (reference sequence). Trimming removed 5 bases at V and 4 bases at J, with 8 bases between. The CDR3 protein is CSAHRVTEAFF. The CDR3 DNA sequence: TGCAGTGCTCACAGGGTCACTGAAGCTTTCTTT.

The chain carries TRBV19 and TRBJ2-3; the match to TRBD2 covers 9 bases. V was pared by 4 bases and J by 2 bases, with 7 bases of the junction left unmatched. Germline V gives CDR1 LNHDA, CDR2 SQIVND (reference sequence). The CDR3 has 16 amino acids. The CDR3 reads CASSRLSGGNTDTQYF. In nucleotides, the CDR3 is TGTGCCAGTAGTAGACTTAGCGGGGGAAACACAGATACGCAGTATTTT.

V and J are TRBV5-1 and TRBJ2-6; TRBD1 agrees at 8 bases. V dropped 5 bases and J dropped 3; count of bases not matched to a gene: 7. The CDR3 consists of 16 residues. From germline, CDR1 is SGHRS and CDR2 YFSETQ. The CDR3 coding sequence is TGCGCCAGCAGGATGGGACAGGATAATGGGGCCAACGTCCTGACTTTC. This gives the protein CASRMGQDNGANVLTF. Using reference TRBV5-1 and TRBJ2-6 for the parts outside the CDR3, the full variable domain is KAGVTQTPRYLIKTRGQQVTLSCSPISGHRSVSWYQQTPGQGLQFLFEYFSETQRNKGNFPGRFSGRQFSNSRSEMNVSTLELGDSALYLCASRMGQDNGANVLTFGAGSRLTVL.

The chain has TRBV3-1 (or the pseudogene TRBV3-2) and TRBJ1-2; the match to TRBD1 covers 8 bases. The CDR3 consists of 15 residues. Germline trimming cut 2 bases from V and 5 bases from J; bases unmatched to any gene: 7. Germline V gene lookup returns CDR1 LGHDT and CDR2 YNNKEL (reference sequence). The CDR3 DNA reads TGTGCCAGCAGCCAATGGGCAGGGGGCGGGTATGGCTACACCTTC. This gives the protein CASSQWAGGGYGYTF.

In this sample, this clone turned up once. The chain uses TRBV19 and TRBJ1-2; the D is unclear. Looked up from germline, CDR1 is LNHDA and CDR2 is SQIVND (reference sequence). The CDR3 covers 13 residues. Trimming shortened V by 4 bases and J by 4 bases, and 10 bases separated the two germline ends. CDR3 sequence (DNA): TGTGCCAGTAGTAAGATCGGTCCCTATGGCTACACCTTC. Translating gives CASSKIGPYGYTF.

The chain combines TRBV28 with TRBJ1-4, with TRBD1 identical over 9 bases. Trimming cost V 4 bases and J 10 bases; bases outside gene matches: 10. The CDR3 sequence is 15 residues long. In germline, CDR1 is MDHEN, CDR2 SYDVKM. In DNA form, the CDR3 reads TGTGCCAGCAGTTCCTCCGGGGACAGGGCGGCAAAACTGTTTTTT. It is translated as CASSSSGDRAAKLFF.

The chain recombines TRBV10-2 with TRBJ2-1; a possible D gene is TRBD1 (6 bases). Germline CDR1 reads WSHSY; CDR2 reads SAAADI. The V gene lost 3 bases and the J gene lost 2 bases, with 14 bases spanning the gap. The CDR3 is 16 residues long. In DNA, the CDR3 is TGCGCCAGCAGTGAAATCGGCAGGGGAACCTACAATGAGCAGTTCTTC. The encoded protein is CASSEIGRGTYNEQFF.

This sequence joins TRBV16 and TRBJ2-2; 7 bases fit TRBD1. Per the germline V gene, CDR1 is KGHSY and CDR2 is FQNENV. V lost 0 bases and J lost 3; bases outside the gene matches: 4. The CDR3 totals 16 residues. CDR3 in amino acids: CASSQSIGGYTGELFF. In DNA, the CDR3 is TGTGCCAGCAGCCAATCGATAGGGGGCTACACCGGGGAGCTGTTTTTT.

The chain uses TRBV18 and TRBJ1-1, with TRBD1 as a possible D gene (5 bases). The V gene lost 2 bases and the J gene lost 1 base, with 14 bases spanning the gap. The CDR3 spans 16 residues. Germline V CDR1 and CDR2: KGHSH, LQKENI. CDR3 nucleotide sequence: TGTGCCAGCTCACCATTGTTCGGGGGGGAGAACACTGAAGCTTTCTTT. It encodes CASSPLFGGENTEAFF.

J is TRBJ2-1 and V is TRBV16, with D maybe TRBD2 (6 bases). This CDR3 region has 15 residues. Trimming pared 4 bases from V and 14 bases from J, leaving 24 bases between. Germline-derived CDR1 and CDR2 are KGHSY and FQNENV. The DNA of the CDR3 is TGTGCCAGCAGCCCCCCAATTACTAGCACCCCTATGGAGTTCTTC. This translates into CASSPPITSTPMEFF.

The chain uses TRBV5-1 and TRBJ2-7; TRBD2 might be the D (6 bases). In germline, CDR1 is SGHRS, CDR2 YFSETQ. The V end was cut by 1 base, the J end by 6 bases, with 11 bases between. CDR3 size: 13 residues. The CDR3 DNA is TGCGCCAGCAGCTTGAGTCTAGCGCCCGAGCAGTACTTC. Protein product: CASSLSLAPEQYF.

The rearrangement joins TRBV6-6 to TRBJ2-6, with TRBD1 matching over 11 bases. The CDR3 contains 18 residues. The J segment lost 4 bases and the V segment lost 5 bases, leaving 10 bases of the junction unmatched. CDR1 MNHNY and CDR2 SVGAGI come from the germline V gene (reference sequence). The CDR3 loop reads CASSRTGGAPWGANVLTF. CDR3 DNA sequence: TGTGCCAGCAGTCGGACAGGGGGCGCTCCATGGGGGGCCAACGTCCTGACTTTC.

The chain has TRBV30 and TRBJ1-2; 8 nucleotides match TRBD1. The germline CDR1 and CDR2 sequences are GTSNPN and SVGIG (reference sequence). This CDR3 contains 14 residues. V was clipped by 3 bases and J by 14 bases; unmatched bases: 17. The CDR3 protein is CAWSPDRGLYGGTF. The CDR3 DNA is TGTGCCTGGAGCCCAGACAGGGGCCTCTATGGTGGAACCTTC.

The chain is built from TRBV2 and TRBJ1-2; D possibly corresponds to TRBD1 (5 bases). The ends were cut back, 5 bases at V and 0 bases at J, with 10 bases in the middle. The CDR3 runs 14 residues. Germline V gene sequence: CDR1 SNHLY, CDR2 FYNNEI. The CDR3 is CASSRQQTNYGYTF. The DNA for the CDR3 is TGTGCCAGCAGTAGACAGCAAACTAACTATGGCTACACCTTC.

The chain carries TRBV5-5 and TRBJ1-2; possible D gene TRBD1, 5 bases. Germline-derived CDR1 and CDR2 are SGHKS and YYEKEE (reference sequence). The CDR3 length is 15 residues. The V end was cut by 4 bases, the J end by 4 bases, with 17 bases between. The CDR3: CASSLGSGRAYGYTF. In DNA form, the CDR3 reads TGTGCCAGCAGCCTGGGGTCTGGCAGGGCCTATGGCTACACCTTC.